In this sample, the clone carrying this T cell receptor beta chain turned up a few times. What it binds is not known. As part of library construction, unique molecular identifiers were attached to individual cDNA molecules. TCRdb independently ran MiXCR on the 5' RACE reads; one entry per CDR3 protein. The sample consists of about 88,000 distinct CDR3 sequences, around 14% of them appearing once. CDR1 MNHNS and CDR2 SASEGT come from the germline V gene. This CDR3 comprises 13 residues. The V segment lost 5 bases and the J segment 6 bases; nucleotides outside the gene matches: 1. This sample is part of a study of early T cells in non-severe SARS-CoV-2 infection. About the research overall: Unpaired chains resulted from sequencing bulk RNA of unsorted whole blood.

Broader study findings: VDJdb-based matching was biased toward anti-spike CD8 responses and missed private and CD4 specificities.

V usage is TRBV6-1 and J usage is TRBJ2-4, with 10 bases aligning to TRBD2. The origin of this receptor is an adult who was a healthcare worker with PCR-confirmed SARS-CoV-2 infection or an uninfected control (not recorded which). The sample was whole blood. DNA of the CDR3: TGTGCCAGCAGTCGGACTAGCGGAAACATTCAGTACTTC. Translated, it gives CASSRTSGNIQYF.